This is a list of T cell receptor beta chains from one sample in a study of T cells after somatic rescue of genetic block. Here immunoSEQ multiplex PCR was the method, and the copy in TCRdb shows in-frame clones only, minus some. The table records 85,000 to 90,000 clones, over 80% of them present only once. Sequencing input: peripheral blood mononuclear cells (PBMCs). These receptors all stem from a young woman. CDR3s include the opening cysteine and the closing phenylalanine or tryptophan. A D gene is named only where the DNA matches it firmly. Rows give clone size only sometimes, using once, few, many, or a class for an expanded clone.

j_call | v_call | d_call | clone_size | cdr3_nt | cdr3_aa
TRBJ1-3 | TRBV4-3 | . | . | TGCGCCAGCAGCCAAGTACTCGCTGGACAGTCTCGAAACACCATATATTTT | CASSQVLAGQSRNTIYF
TRBJ2-1 | TRBV4-1 | . | once | TGCGCCAGTTCACCGGACCCCCGGAATGAGCAGTTCTTC | CASSPDPRNEQFF
TRBJ1-1 | TRBV2 | . | once | TGTGCCAGCAGTGTGGGTGTAGACACTGAAGCTTTCTTT | CASSVGVDTEAFF
TRBJ2-7 | TRBV25-1 | . | . | TGTGCCAGCAGATCGGCGGGACAGCTGGAGCAGTACTTC | CASRSAGQLEQYF
TRBJ1-4 | TRBV6-1 | . | . | TGTGCCAGCAGTGAAGTCAGGGGTACTAATGAAAAACTGTTTTTT | CASSEVRGTNEKLFF
TRBJ2-2 | TRBV11-1 | TRBD1 | once | TGTGCCAGCAGCCCAGGACAGGGTAACTCCGGGGAGCTGTTTTTT | CASSPGQGNSGELFF
TRBJ1-2 | TRBV7-5 | . | . | TGTGCCAGAAGCCGAACGGTCCGTCATGGCTACACCTTC | CARSRTVRHGYTF
TRBJ1-1 | TRBV21-1 | . | . | TGTGCCAGCAGCAAAGGGACCGCGTACGAGGACACTGAAGCTTTCTTT | CASSKGTAYEDTEAFF
TRBJ2-2 | TRBV5-1 | . | . | TGCGCCAGCAGCTTCGGGGAGCTGACGGATACCGGGGAGCTGTTTTTT | CASSFGELTDTGELFF
TRBJ2-2 | TRBV5-4 | TRBD1 | . | TGTGCCAGCAGCTTACCGGGACAGACCACCGGGGAGCTGTTTTTT | CASSLPGQTTGELFF
TRBJ2-5 | TRBV27 | TRBD2 | . | TGTGCCAGCAGTCCACCTCCTGGAGCGGGAGGGCGGGAGACCCAGTACTTC | CASSPPPGAGGRETQYF
TRBJ1-2 | TRBV4-3 | . | . | TGCGCCAGCAGCCAAGACAGGGGAATTAGTAACTATGGCTACACCTTC | CASSQDRGISNYGYTF
TRBJ2-3 | TRBV5-1 | . | . | TGCGCCAGCAGCTTGCACTTGGCCGGGACTCGGGATACGCAGTATTTT | CASSLHLAGTRDTQYF
TRBJ1-2 | TRBV15 | . | . | TGTGCCACCAGCAGAGCCAGTCCCGCTAACTATGGCTACACCTTC | CATSRASPANYGYTF
TRBJ2-7 | TRBV4-2 | TRBD2 | once | TGTGCCAGCAGTCCGACTAGCGTCCCCTACGAGCAGTACTTC | CASSPTSVPYEQYF
TRBJ1-1 | TRBV19 | TRBD1 | . | TGTGCCAGTAGTAGGGACCTGACAGGGAAAGCTTTCTTT | CASSRDLTGKAFF
TRBJ2-7 | TRBV10-3 | . | . | TGTGCCATCAGTGAGTCCCGAGCCTACGAGCAGTACTTC | CAISESRAYEQYF
TRBJ2-3 | TRBV5-1 | . | once | TGCGCCAGCAGCTCGTCGGGCCTTGGACTCACAGATACGCAGTATTTT | CASSSSGLGLTDTQYF
TRBJ2-7 | TRBV10-3 | . | . | TGTGCCATCGGGGACCAGGCCTACGAGCAGTACTTC | CAIGDQAYEQYF
TRBJ1-5 | TRBV7-2 | . | . | TGTGCCAGCAGCCTGAGAGGCAATCAGCCCCAGCATTTT | CASSLRGNQPQHF
TRBJ1-6 | TRBV9 | . | once | TGTGCCAGCAGCGTCGGAGGGGGGAATTCACCCCTCCACTTT | CASSVGGGNSPLHF
TRBJ1-1 | TRBV7-2 | . | . | TGTGCCAGCAGCTTAAGGGGGAACACTGAAGCTTTCTTT | CASSLRGNTEAFF
TRBJ2-5 | TRBV2 | TRBD2 | . | TGTGCCAGGGAAGTAGCGGGAGGGCCGATTTTGACCCAGTACTTC | CAREVAGGPILTQYF